This note documents a single T cell receptor (beta chain) sequence. The data originate from a study of blood T cell repertoires in COVID-19. Overall study: Acute and convalescent COVID-19 samples came from the United States, Italy and Spain.

Per the authors' pipeline: Reference gene primer amplification in the assay estimated nucleated cell counts. The protocol was immunoSEQ multiplex PCR, while the TCRdb copy is restricted to in-frame clones and leaves out a portion. V and J calls plus clone size are reproduced from that table; the DNA served to infer D and trimming. The data hold approximately 200,000 clones, with about four fifths observed a single time. Trimming removed 6 bases from V and 5 bases from J, with 11 bases in between. This CDR3 has 14 amino acids. Germline CDR1 and CDR2: MNHEY and SVGAGI. The TCR originated in a woman aged 25-40 years who had recovered from COVID-19. Material: peripheral blood. The chain is built from TRBV6-5 and TRBJ1-6, with D unresolved. As DNA, the CDR3 is TGTGCCAGCAGAGGGAGTACCAATAATTCACCCCTCCACTTT. Its translation: CASRGSTNNSPLHF.